A selection of T cell receptor beta chains follows, all from one sample in a study of OX40 agonist ivuxolimab in advanced cancers. Sequencing was performed with immunoSEQ multiplex PCR; in TCRdb, only in-frame clones are kept and a portion is missing. The table has roughly 90,000 clones, 91% seen once; the top ten hold approximately 8.4%. The sample consisted of CD4+ or CD8+ T cells sorted from blood, taken in a trial of the OX40 agonist ivuxolimab. These receptors all stem from an adult with an advanced solid tumor such as melanoma, head and neck, liver or kidney cancer. Each CDR3 is given with its conserved first and last residue.

>TRBV28|TRBJ2-6
CASSLSPTRRSPGANVLTF
>TRBV28|TRBJ2-5
CASSPGTAEETQYF
>TRBV4-1|TRBJ1-1
CASSHEMTGGEAFF
>TRBV14|TRBJ2-2
CASNHLATGELFF
>TRBV4-1|TRBJ2-3
CASSQGGAPSTDTQYF
>TRBV6-4|TRBJ2-1
CASSLAGGQSSYNEQFF
>TRBV6-6|TRBJ1-5
CASSYSVDQPQHF
>TRBV27|TRBJ1-5
CASKIFLISNQPQHF
>TRBV28|TRBJ1-5
CASSSRQPQHF
>TRBV27|TRBJ2-3
CASSSTDTQYF
>TRBV4-1|TRBJ2-1
CASSQAPPAGTSFYNEQFF
>TRBV7-2|TRBJ2-7
CASSPAAGLPEQYF
>TRBV1|TRBJ1-2
CTSSHRGPTGPTGIYGYTF
>TRBV6-5|TRBJ2-7
CASSYSRASGSYEQYF
>TRBV9|TRBJ1-4
CASSPGRTGGAREKLFF
>TRBV7-8|TRBJ2-7
CASSRGLYEQYF
>TRBV12-5|TRBJ1-5
CASGSPSTRNQPQHF
>TRBV27|TRBJ1-2
CATRTGYGYTF
>TRBV2|TRBJ1-5
CASSASGTGRSQPQHF
>TRBV9|TRBJ2-5
CASSVQGGQETQYF
>TRBV6-1|TRBJ1-2
CASRLNRATNYGYTF
>TRBV19|TRBJ1-2
CASSIDQGERYGYTF
>TRBV13|TRBJ2-5
CASSLGQSPWETQYF
>TRBV9|TRBJ2-7
CASSLSQGYEQYF
>TRBV5-4|TRBJ2-5
CASSLATSGQETQYF
>TRBV10-3|TRBJ2-7
CAISEPGTGFDEQYF
>TRBV27|TRBJ1-2
CASSLGGAGGYTF
>TRBV27|TRBJ2-3
CASISRGGTDTQYF
>TRBV4-2|TRBJ2-3
CASSQVPGSDTQYF
>TRBV6-6|TRBJ2-7
CASSYSSARVVYEQYF
>TRBV27|TRBJ2-1
CASSYHNEQFF
>TRBV6-1|TRBJ1-2
CASSEGTAYGYTF
>TRBV7-9|TRBJ2-7
CASSYAGTEEF
>TRBV6-6|TRBJ2-5
CASSYQLLGFEETQYF
>TRBV27|TRBJ2-7
CASTPRGGSGEQYF
>TRBV7-3|TRBJ2-6
CASSLDRAGANVLTF
>TRBV18|TRBJ2-7
CASSSISGNRDEQYF
>TRBV5-5|TRBJ2-2
CASSLDSRTWELFF